This is a list of T cell receptor beta chains from one sample in a study of blood T cell repertoires in COVID-19. Some clones are missing from TCRdb's copy, which holds only in-frame ones; the method was immunoSEQ multiplex PCR. This table holds 50,000 to 75,000 clones, over 75% found once. The sample taken for sequencing was peripheral blood. The receptors stem from a man at least 80 years old with active or convalescent COVID-19. The CDR3 runs from the conserved cysteine through the conserved F or W. Fields, in order: CDR3 protein, D gene, V gene. The D gene is left open where the match is weak.

CASSLETGTGSGQYF	TRBD1	TRBV5-1
CASSLGGGEYQPQHF	-	TRBV28
CASSQGLGQGQETQYF	TRBD1	TRBV4-1
CASSPKTGGSSGAFF	TRBD1	TRBV5-1
CASSQVVALAKGETQYF	-	TRBV4-1
CASSLGGAEQYF	-	TRBV28
CSASGPSANYGYTF	-	TRBV29-1
CASSIQLVDTEAFF	-	TRBV19
CASSPGDLIFYEQYF	-	TRBV28
CAWMAGRGIGKLFF	-	TRBV30
CASRVSVSLTDTQYF	-	TRBV19
CASSTRTSGRYEQYF	TRBD2	TRBV19
CASSLPYRGTKETQYF	TRBD1	TRBV5-1
CASSPPGLHSREQFF	-	TRBV28
CASSSAGGLQETQYF	-	TRBV28
CATSDLAGAGSPNEQFF	TRBD2	TRBV24-1
CASSNLQRAHQPQHF	-	TRBV27